The 14 T cell receptor beta chains reported below all come from one sample, sequenced in a study of cytomegalovirus exposure and HLA in healthy donors. Clones were read by immunoSEQ multiplex PCR, and TCRdb kept only the in-frame ones, dropping some. The table has over 200,000 clones, around 90% seen once. What was sequenced was PBMCs. The receptors here all came from a woman aged 18-30 years in good health and CMV-seronegative.

This chain links TRBV14 with TRBJ2-1, with D tentatively TRBD1 (6 bases). The V end was cut by 0 bases, the J end by 11 bases, with 11 bases between. Germline CDR1 is SGHDN and CDR2 is FVKESK. This CDR3 has 13 amino acids. CDR3: CASSQDLGGQQFF. The CDR3 region has the DNA TGTGCCAGCAGCCAAGATCTTGGGGGCCAGCAGTTCTTC.

The rearrangement joins TRBV15 to TRBJ2-7; TRBD2 is a possible D gene (6 bases). The CDR3 length is 16 residues. Trimming cost V 2 bases and J 6 bases, with 20 bases left between them. Looked up from germline, CDR1 is LNHNV and CDR2 is YYDKDF (reference sequence). The CDR3 loop is CATSRKPREGPSEQYF. For the CDR3, the DNA is TGTGCCACCAGCAGAAAGCCGCGGGAAGGGCCCTCCGAGCAGTACTTC.

The rearrangement joins TRBV7-2 to TRBJ2-3, with 13 bases aligning to TRBD2. The CDR3 is made up of 18 amino acids. With 5 bases clipped from V and 2 bases from J, the junction kept 10 bases outside the gene matches. The germline V gene encodes CDR1 SGHTA and CDR2 FQGNSA. CDR3 protein: CASSQEGLAGKDTDTQYF. Here the CDR3 DNA reads TGTGCCAGCAGCCAAGAGGGACTAGCGGGAAAAGACACAGATACGCAGTATTTT.

A few counts support this clone. This chain joins TRBV10-3 and TRBJ2-2; TRBD1 is a possible D gene (5 bases). Germline V gene lookup returns CDR1 ENHRY and CDR2 SYGVKD. The CDR3 contains 14 residues. The V gene lost 4 bases and the J gene lost 8 bases, with 14 bases spanning the gap. The chain's CDR3 is CAISGARERGELFF. The CDR3 coding sequence is TGTGCCATCAGTGGCGCCAGGGAAAGAGGGGAGCTGTTTTTT.

The V and J genes are TRBV29-1 and TRBJ2-1; D call uncertain. Germline CDR1 SQVTM, CDR2 ANQGSEA. This CDR3 comprises 14 residues. V was shortened by 4 bases and J by 7 bases, with 17 bases between the two germline ends. CDR3 bases: TGCAGCGTTGTAAAGCGTTCGATGGGTAATGAGCAGTTCTTC. Its translation is CSVVKRSMGNEQFF.

The chain combines TRBV6-6 with TRBJ2-7; tentatively, D is TRBD1 (6 bases). In germline, CDR1 is MNHNY, CDR2 SVGAGI (reference sequence). This CDR3 has 13 amino acids. The V gene lost 4 bases and the J gene lost 4 bases, with 11 bases spanning the gap. The CDR3 bases are TGTGCCAGCAGTTCTGGACAGAGTTACGAGCAGTACTTC. It codes for CASSSGQSYEQYF.

The rearrangement joins TRBV4-2 to TRBJ2-5; 13 bases line up with TRBD2. CDR1 and CDR2 (germline): LGHNA, YNFKEQ. Trimming cost V 0 bases and J 2 bases; bases outside gene matches: 3. The CDR3 is made up of 17 amino acids. The CDR3 sequence: CASSQDSTSGGQETQYF. The DNA of the CDR3 is TGTGCCAGCAGCCAAGATTCGACTAGCGGGGGGCAAGAGACCCAGTACTTC.

The chain recombines TRBV28 with TRBJ1-3; TRBD1 agrees at 9 bases. V trimming: 6 bases; J trimming: 4 bases; junction bases outside the gene matches: 10. CDR1 and CDR2 from the germline V gene are MDHEN and SYDVKM. The CDR3 length is 16 residues. CDR3 amino acids: CASSNPGQGMGNTIYF. CDR3 in DNA: TGTGCCAGCAGCAACCCGGGACAGGGAATGGGAAACACCATATATTTT.

The chain carries TRBV11-1 and TRBJ1-4; D is unresolved. V dropped 5 bases and J dropped 0 bases, with 7 bases sitting between them. This CDR3 spans 14 amino acids. The germline V gene encodes CDR1 SGHAT and CDR2 FQDESV (reference sequence). CDR3 bases: TGTGCCAGCAGCACAGCAGCAACTAATGAAAAACTGTTTTTT. Translating gives CASSTAATNEKLFF.

The genes are TRBV27 and TRBJ2-1, with unresolved D. The CDR3 extends over 11 amino acids. V was cut by 3 bases and J by 11 bases, with 8 bases left in between. Germline V CDR1 and CDR2: MNHEY, SMNVEV (reference sequence). CDR3: CASSLGHKQFF. The CDR3 DNA follows: TGTGCCAGCAGTTTGGGCCATAAGCAGTTCTTC.

V is TRBV29-1 and J is TRBJ2-1, with D possibly matching TRBD1 (6 bases). Trimming stripped 3 bases from V and 8 bases from J, with 8 bases between. This CDR3 spans 11 amino acids. Per germline, CDR1 SQVTM and CDR2 ANQGSEA. CDR3 residues: CSVDRGYEQFF. CDR3 DNA sequence: TGCAGCGTTGACAGGGGCTATGAGCAGTTCTTC.

This sequence joins TRBV27 and TRBJ2-7; tentatively, D is TRBD1 (5 bases). Germline V gene data show CDR1 as MNHEY and CDR2 as SMNVEV (reference sequence). With 5 bases removed from V and 0 bases from J, the gap between germline ends came to 11 bases. The CDR3 totals 14 residues. The CDR3 protein is CASSPTTASYEQYF. The CDR3 DNA reads TGTGCCAGCAGTCCAACGACAGCCTCCTACGAGCAGTACTTC.

V gene TRBV4-3 combines with J gene TRBJ2-3; 8 nucleotides align to TRBD2. V shed 1 base and J 5 bases; nucleotides not matched to a gene: 11. Per the germline V gene, CDR1 is LGHNA and CDR2 is YSLEER. The length of the CDR3 is 17 residues. The DNA of the CDR3 is TGCGCCAGCAGCCAAGTGATTTCGGGGGGGATGGGAGATACGCAGTATTTT. It translates to CASSQVISGGMGDTQYF.

The chain couples TRBV6-6 to TRBJ1-3; D call uncertain. The germline V gene encodes CDR1 MNHNY and CDR2 SVGAGI (reference sequence). V dropped 5 bases and J dropped 0 bases, with 14 bases sitting between them. This CDR3 contains 16 residues. The CDR3 nucleotides are TGTGCCAGCAGTCCCCGTGGCGGGAGCTCTGGAAACACCATATATTTT. Translated, it gives CASSPRGGSSGNTIYF.